Each of the 20 T cell receptor beta chains below was sequenced from the same sample in a study of CD8+CD57+ T cells in acquired aplastic anemia. TCR beta VDJ and CDR3 were profiled, and genomic DNA was the template. MiXCR, applied by TCRdb to the reads, yields one record per CDR3 protein. The repertoire holds around 140,000 distinct CDR3 sequences, with around two fifths as singletons. Specimen: sorted CD4+, CD8+, or CD8+CD57+ T cells (not recorded which) from PBMCs. The receptors shown here come from a human donor in good health, serving as a control.

The J gene is TRBJ2-3, the V gene TRBV24-1; 9 positions match TRBD2. Germline V gene sequence: CDR1 KGHDR, CDR2 SFDVKD. V lost 8 bases to trimming and J lost 3 bases; unmatched junction nucleotides: 2. There are 13 residues in the CDR3. The CDR3 here is CATKAGGTDTQYF. CDR3 bases: TGTGCCACCAAAGCGGGGGGAACAGATACGCAGTATTTT.

This clonotype showed up many times. This chain links TRBV20-1 with TRBJ1-2, with TRBD1 as a possible D gene (6 bases). Trimming removed 5 bases at V and 6 bases at J, with 13 bases between. Per germline, CDR1 DFQATT and CDR2 SNEGSKA (reference sequence). This CDR3 contains 12 residues. CDR3 protein: CSARRTVDGYTF. For the CDR3, the DNA is TGCAGTGCTCGGAGGACAGTCGATGGCTACACCTTC.

The chain recombines TRBV29-1 with TRBJ2-2; no clear D gene. V was trimmed by 6 bases and J by 4 bases, leaving 12 bases between them. The CDR3 length is 13 residues. Germline values: CDR1 SQVTM, CDR2 ANQGSEA. CDR3 in DNA: TGCAGCGTAAGAGGAACGAGCACCGGGGAGCTGTTTTTT. Translated, it gives CSVRGTSTGELFF.

This clonotype was picked up many times. This rearrangement joins TRBV5-1 to TRBJ1-2; TRBD1 matches 12 bases. V lost 0 bases to trimming and J lost 8 bases; unmatched junction nucleotides: 5. CDR3 size: 15 residues. CDR1 is SGHRS and CDR2 is YFSETQ in the germline V gene. The CDR3 DNA follows: TGCGCCAGCAGCTTGGAGGGACAGGGGGCAGAGGGCTACACCTTC. It is translated as CASSLEGQGAEGYTF.

This clonotype was counted at least ten times. This rearrangement joins TRBV20-1 to TRBJ1-3, with D possibly TRBD1 on 6 matching bases. From germline, CDR1 is DFQATT and CDR2 SNEGSKA (reference sequence). Trimming took off 3 bases at V and 6 bases at J, with 12 bases between the two ends. The CDR3 is 13 residues long. CDR3 in DNA: TGCAGTGCTAGCACAGGGTTCGAAAACACCATATATTTT. Translated, it gives CSASTGFENTIYF.

Remarks on this clonotype: It may be a read error: a sequence one base away is much more abundant. This chain connects TRBV11-2 to TRBJ2-2, with a weak D call TRBD2 (5 bases). Germline V gene data show CDR1 as SGHAT and CDR2 as FQNNGV. The CDR3 consists of 13 residues. This CDR3 is CASSRVHTGELVF. The DNA of the CDR3 is TGTGCCAGCAGCCGAGTACACACCGGGGAGCTGGTTTTT.

This clonotype was observed at least ten times. The chain uses TRBV19 and TRBJ1-1; TRBD1 matches at 8 bases. Germline assignment: CDR1 LNHDA and CDR2 SQIVND (reference sequence). The CDR3 contains 17 residues. Losses at the gene ends were 4 bases for V and 3 bases for J; bases not matched to a gene: 13. CDR3 sequence: CASSTWTGPARDTEAFF. Written as DNA, the CDR3 is TGTGCCAGTAGTACTTGGACAGGGCCAGCGCGTGACACTGAAGCTTTCTTT.

This clonotype turned up a few times. This chain joins TRBV30 and TRBJ1-2; D not resolved. This CDR3 has 14 amino acids. Germline CDR1 and CDR2: GTSNPN and SVGIG (reference sequence). V was pared by 2 bases and J by 4 bases, with 14 bases between. CDR3 coding DNA: TGTGCCTGGAGTAACGGCAGCTACGGCTATGGCTACACCTTC. This codes for CAWSNGSYGYGYTF.

This sequence joins TRBV29-1 and TRBJ2-7; D gene ambiguous. Looked up from germline, CDR1 is SQVTM and CDR2 is ANQGSEA. Trimming took 3 bases from V and 4 from J, leaving 25 bases between them. The CDR3 length is 17 residues. This CDR3 reads CSVEAVPRFAIGYEQYF. The CDR3 region has the DNA TGCAGCGTTGAGGCGGTACCTAGATTCGCCATAGGGTACGAGCAGTACTTC.

This clonotype was seen a few times. V gene TRBV11-2 combines with J gene TRBJ1-2, with 11 bases matching TRBD1. CDR1 and CDR2 (germline): SGHAT, FQNNGV. CDR3 length: 17 amino acids. Trimming at V came to 6 bases and at J to 4 bases, leaving 13 bases not matched to a gene. CDR3 residues: CASRRDPGQGGSYGYTF. The DNA for the CDR3 is TGTGCCAGCAGACGTGATCCGGGACAGGGGGGCAGCTATGGCTACACCTTC.

The chain has TRBV2 and TRBJ2-5, with 8 bases that match TRBD2. The V gene end was trimmed by 7 bases and the J gene end by 2 bases; junction bases not matched to a gene: 9. Germline CDR1 reads SNHLY; CDR2 reads FYNNEI. This CDR3 is built from 15 residues. The chain's CDR3 is CASIDRLAGQETQYF. The CDR3 nucleotides read TGTGCCAGCATTGACAGGCTAGCGGGTCAAGAGACCCAGTACTTC. Looking up the rest from reference TRBV2 and TRBJ2-5 gives the full variable domain: EPEVTQTPSHQVTQMGQEVILRCVPISNHLYFYWYRQILGQKVEFLVSFYNNEISEKSEIFDDQFSVERPDGSNFTLKIRSTKLEDSAMYFCASIDRLAGQETQYFGPGTRLLVL.

This chain uses TRBV20-1 with TRBJ1-3; D possibly corresponds to TRBD1 (6 bases). CDR1 and CDR2 from the germline V gene are DFQATT and SNEGSKA (reference sequence). V lost 6 bases and J lost 0, with 12 bases in between. This CDR3 region has 14 residues. CDR3 loop: CSAWGHHSGNTIYF. DNA for the CDR3: TGCAGTGCATGGGGACACCACTCTGGAAACACCATATATTTT.

This clonotype has at least ten counts. This chain uses TRBV2 with TRBJ2-1; unclear D gene. CDR1 and CDR2 from the germline V gene are SNHLY and FYNNEI. V lost 5 bases to trimming and J lost 6 bases, with 14 bases between them. This CDR3 spans 14 amino acids. The CDR3 nucleotides read TGTGCCAGCAGTTTAGGCCTCTGGGGCAATGAGCAGTTCTTC. Protein product: CASSLGLWGNEQFF.

The chain is built from TRBV4-2 and TRBJ2-3, with D perhaps matching TRBD1 (5 bases). Trimming pared 1 base from V and 2 bases from J, leaving 19 bases between. This CDR3 spans 18 amino acids. CDR1 LGHNA and CDR2 YNFKEQ come from the germline V gene. The CDR3 loop is CASSQGTSWGFNTDTQYF. The CDR3 DNA reads as TGTGCCAGCAGCCAAGGGACATCCTGGGGATTTAACACAGATACGCAGTATTTT.

The chain has TRBV2 and TRBJ2-7, with D uncertain. The germline CDR1 and CDR2 sequences are SNHLY and FYNNEI. This CDR3 spans 11 amino acids. V was pared by 1 base and J by 9 bases, with 7 bases between. As DNA, the CDR3 is TGTGCCAGCAGTGAAGGCGGCGGGCAGTACTTC. Its translation: CASSEGGGQYF.

About this clonotype: Likely a read error: the CDR3 ends without its conserved phenylalanine or tryptophan. CDR3 in DNA: TGTGCCAGCAGCACATCCCGTTTGATGGGGGACTCCGGGGAGCTGTTTTCT. It yields the protein CASSTSRLMGDSGELFS. The chain uses TRBV6-1 and TRBJ2-2, with D maybe TRBD2 (6 bases). This CDR3 is 17 amino acids long. Looked up from germline, CDR1 is MNHNS and CDR2 is SASEGT. The ends were cut back, 6 bases at V and 6 bases at J, with 23 bases in the middle.

The CDR3 is CASSVGQYYEQYF. As DNA, the CDR3 is TGTGCCAGCAGCGTAGGACAGTACTACGAGCAGTACTTC. This chain joins TRBV9 and TRBJ2-7; weak D call: TRBD1 (5 bases). Per germline, CDR1 SGDLS and CDR2 YYNGEE. CDR3 length: 13 residues. The V and J ends lost 0 bases and 3 bases respectively, with 7 bases between them.

The chain recombines TRBV20-1 with TRBJ1-4; D is perhaps TRBD1 (5 bases). The CDR3 consists of 14 residues. Germline-derived CDR1 and CDR2 are DFQATT and SNEGSKA (reference sequence). V lost 5 bases, J lost 5 bases, and 15 bases lay in between. CDR3 coding DNA: TGCAGTGCTTTCGGCAGGGACGCGAATGAAAAACTGTTTTTT. Protein: CSAFGRDANEKLFF.

Regarding this clonotype: The junction departs from the called germline gene at one end, perhaps through a read error. The chain combines TRBV11-2 with TRBJ2-1, with D tentatively TRBD2 (5 bases). The length of the CDR3 is 15 residues. Looked up from germline, CDR1 is SGHAT and CDR2 is FQNNGV. CDR3: CASSLGPRRRYEQFF. CDR3 nucleotides: TGTGCCAGCAGTTTAGGTCCCAGGAGGAGGTATGAGCAGTTCTTC. Using reference TRBV11-2 and TRBJ2-1 for the parts outside the CDR3, the full variable domain is EAGVAQSPRYKIIEKRQSVAFWCNPISGHATLYWYQQILGQGPKLLIQFQNNGVVDDSQLPKDRFSAERLKGVDSTLKIQPAKLEDSAVYLCASSLGPRRRYEQFFGPGTRLTVL.

This clonotype was counted a single time. A much larger clone differs from this one at a single base, so this may be a read error. The V call is TRBV12-3 or TRBV12-4, the J call TRBJ1-1; D may be TRBD1 (6 bases). This CDR3 spans 14 amino acids. The V and J ends lost 5 bases and 3 bases respectively, with 13 bases between them. The CDR3 DNA sequence: TGTGCCAGCAGTCAGGGGTGGGTGGACACTGAAGCTTTCTTT. It yields the protein CASSQGWVDTEAFF.